This T cell receptor beta chain was documented in a study of T cells in Graves' hyperthyroidism and ophthalmopathy. Researchers amplified the TCR beta CDR3 regions from RNA transcripts. During a first-round RT-PCR of the TCR CDR3, the HTBI primer set was used. TCRdb used MiXCR to reprocess the multiplex PCR reads, holding one entry per CDR3 protein. The table includes around 400,000 distinct CDR3 sequences, approximately 15% detected once. The CDR3 is 16 amino acids. Germline-derived CDR1 and CDR2 are SGHAT and FQNNGV. V shed 2 bases and J shed 1 base, with 13 bases lying between them. This clonotype was seen ten or more times.

The V and J genes are TRBV11-2 and TRBJ2-3, with a possible D match to TRBD1 (6 bases). This clonotype originated in a woman aged 18-29 years with Graves' hyperthyroidism that later progressed to Graves' ophthalmopathy. The source material was blood. In nucleotides, the CDR3 is TGTGCCAGCAGCTTACTCCAGGGGATCGGCACAGATACGCAGTATTTT. It codes for CASSLLQGIGTDTQYF.